The 27 T cell receptor beta chains listed next were all sequenced from one sample in a study of blood T cells in healthy people across ages. Using a J-beta primer mix together with a sample-barcoded 5' primer, a second PCR was run for about 6 to 11 cycles. TCRdb processed the 5' RACE reads anew with MiXCR; each CDR3 protein has one entry. The table has about a million distinct CDR3 sequences, roughly two fifths seen once; the top ten hold around 12%. Sequencing was performed on blood. The receptors derive from a young man in good health.

This clonotype came up a few times. This chain links TRBV27 with TRBJ1-1; D call uncertain. Germline V gene data show CDR1 as MNHEY and CDR2 as SMNVEV (reference sequence). The CDR3 extends over 13 amino acids. Deletions cut 4 bases from V and 4 bases from J, with 10 bases between. DNA of the CDR3: TGTGCCAGCAGTTCCCGAGTTAGCACTGAAGCTTTCTTT. Its translation is CASSSRVSTEAFF.

This clonotype was picked up many times. The genes are TRBV29-1 and TRBJ1-1; D gene unclear. The V gene lost 0 bases and the J gene lost 6 bases, with 2 bases spanning the gap. The CDR3 spans 10 residues. Germline-derived CDR1 and CDR2 are SQVTM and ANQGSEA. The CDR3 DNA is TGCAGCGTTGAAGAGGCTGAAGCTTTCTTT. It encodes CSVEEAEAFF.

The rearrangement uses TRBV7-2 and TRBJ1-2, with no clear D. V was shortened by 1 base and J by 4 bases, with 13 bases between the two germline ends. The germline gives CDR1 SGHTA, CDR2 FQGNSA. This CDR3 region has 15 residues. The CDR3 here is CASSLVEGPSYGYTF. The CDR3 DNA reads as TGTGCCAGCAGCTTAGTGGAGGGTCCGAGCTATGGCTACACCTTC.

The genes are TRBV5-1 and TRBJ2-5, with TRBD1 as a possible D gene (5 bases). In germline, CDR1 is SGHRS, CDR2 YFSETQ. CDR3 length: 17 amino acids. Trimming took 4 bases from V and 2 from J, leaving 21 bases between them. The CDR3 DNA is TGCGCCAGCAGCCTCCCTGACTTCGAAGGGGAACAAGAGACCCAGTACTTC. Translating it yields CASSLPDFEGEQETQYF.

Concerning this clonotype: At one of its ends the junction is not consistent with the germline gene, which may arise from a read error. The chain has TRBV10-2 and TRBJ1-1; possibly TRBD1 for D (6 bases). Per germline, CDR1 WSHSY and CDR2 SAAADI. This CDR3 has 13 amino acids. The CDR3 reads CAWGGGARTGAFF. CDR3 sequence (DNA): TGCGCCTGGGGTGGGGGGGCAAGAACTGGAGCTTTCTTT.

The table lists this clonotype with a few counts. This rearrangement joins TRBV9 to TRBJ1-5; D remains unclear. CDR3 length: 14 amino acids. CDR1 and CDR2 (germline): SGDLS, YYNGEE. V lost 0 bases, J lost 2 bases, and 6 bases lay in between. Here the CDR3 DNA reads TGTGCCAGCAGCGTAGGGAATGGCAATCAGCCCCAGCATTTT. This sequence encodes CASSVGNGNQPQHF.

V gene TRBV7-6 combines with J gene TRBJ2-3; D is unclear. Trimming removed 0 bases at V and 0 bases at J, with 10 bases between. CDR3 length: 16 amino acids. Germline assignment: CDR1 SGHVS and CDR2 FNYEAQ. CDR3 sequence: CASSLASTRSTDTQYF. The CDR3 DNA reads TGTGCCAGCAGCTTAGCCAGCACAAGAAGCACAGATACGCAGTATTTT.

The CDR3, as DNA: TGCGCCAGCAGCCCCGAGGTGGATGAAGGGGGCCGGGGCACTGAAGCTTTCTTT. This translates into CASSPEVDEGGRGTEAFF. This chain links TRBV5-1 with TRBJ1-1, with 7 bases matching TRBD1. Germline loops: CDR1 SGHRS, CDR2 YFSETQ. J lost 4 bases, V lost 4 bases, and 19 bases had no gene match. This CDR3 spans 18 amino acids.

This chain links TRBV9 with TRBJ1-4; a weak D match, TRBD1 (6 bases). The CDR3 is 15 amino acids. Trimming removed 1 base from V and 3 bases from J, with 10 bases in between. Germline V lookup: CDR1 SGDLS, CDR2 YYNGEE. CDR3 nucleotides: TGTGCCAGCAGCGTAACAGGGAGCCCTAATGAAAAACTGTTTTTT. Translating it yields CASSVTGSPNEKLFF.

This clonotype came up a few times. One junction end disagrees with the germline gene, perhaps due to a read error. The chain recombines TRBV6-6 with TRBJ1-5, with TRBD1 identical over 8 bases. The germline gives CDR1 MNHNY, CDR2 SVGAGI (reference sequence). The CDR3 runs to 16 residues. The CDR3 DNA sequence: TGTGCCGGCAGTTACTCGCGGACAGGGCGCCATCAGCCCCAGCATTTT. This gives the protein CAGSYSRTGRHQPQHF.

As to this clonotype: Germline and junction disagree at one end, which may indicate a read error. This chain links TRBV11-3 with TRBJ2-1; possible D gene TRBD1, 6 bases. The end of the DNA aligns better with TRBJ2-7, so the J call may be wrong. The CDR3 extends over 16 amino acids. Germline CDR1 is SGHNT and CDR2 is YENEEA. For the CDR3, the DNA is TGTGCCGGCAGCTCAGGACAGCCGACCTACTACAATGAGCAGTACTTC. Amino acid sequence: CAGSSGQPTYYNEQYF.

Only one count was recorded for this clonotype. The chain is built from TRBV5-6 and TRBJ2-5; D is unresolved. The DNA matches TRBJ2-7 better at its end, which makes the J call doubtful. CDR3 length: 13 residues. Germline loops: CDR1 SGHDT, CDR2 YYEEEE. The CDR3 spells CASSLVSGYEQYF. CDR3 bases: TGTGCCAGCAGCTTGGTCTCGGGCTACGAGCAGTACTTC.

The J gene is TRBJ2-7, the V gene TRBV20-1; D is ambiguous. V was pared by 0 bases and J by 3 bases, with 9 bases between. CDR1 and CDR2 from the germline V gene are DFQATT and SNEGSKA (reference sequence). CDR3 length: 13 amino acids. CDR3 in amino acids: CSAREPGYYEQYF. The DNA for the CDR3 is TGCAGTGCTAGAGAACCGGGTTACTACGAGCAGTACTTC.

The chain joins TRBV20-1 to TRBJ2-7; 8 bases map to TRBD1. The CDR3 extends over 12 amino acids. With V trimmed by 2 bases and J by 6 bases, 3 bases remained unmatched. Per germline, CDR1 DFQATT and CDR2 SNEGSKA (reference sequence). CDR3 sequence reads: CSARQGAFEQYF. The CDR3 DNA reads as TGCAGTGCTAGACAGGGGGCATTCGAGCAGTACTTC.

This clonotype was recorded a few times. V is TRBV20-1 and J is TRBJ2-7, with TRBD1 as a possible D gene (7 bases). V lost 6 bases to trimming and J lost 3 bases, with 15 bases between them. Germline V lookup: CDR1 DFQATT, CDR2 SNEGSKA (reference sequence). The CDR3 runs 13 residues. CDR3 DNA: TGCAGTGCAAATGACAGGGAGGACTACGAGCAGTACTTC. Translation gives CSANDREDYEQYF.

V gene TRBV25-1 combines with J gene TRBJ1-2, with D possibly matching TRBD1 (6 bases). Germline V lookup: CDR1 MGHDK, CDR2 SYGVNS. The CDR3 covers 17 residues. V was trimmed by 1 base and J by 11 bases, leaving 26 bases between them. CDR3 nucleotide sequence: TGTGCCAGCAGTGAATCGGGGGGGCTAAAATCAACTATGGGGTACACCTTC. Protein: CASSESGGLKSTMGYTF.

The gene calls are TRBV10-3 and TRBJ2-1, with D uncertain. V dropped 6 bases and J dropped 0 bases, with 15 bases sitting between them. This CDR3 has 16 residues. Per germline, CDR1 ENHRY and CDR2 SYGVKD. CDR3 loop: CAISVVLEPSYNEQFF. DNA for the CDR3: TGTGCCATCAGCGTGGTACTCGAGCCCTCCTACAATGAGCAGTTCTTC.

This sequence joins TRBV12-3 or TRBV12-4 and TRBJ1-5; no clear D gene. Trimming shortened V by 3 bases and J by 1 base, and 13 bases separated the two germline ends. The CDR3 contains 16 residues. The CDR3 region is CASSFRQEASNQPQHF. CDR3 DNA: TGTGCCAGCAGTTTTCGGCAGGAGGCAAGCAATCAGCCCCAGCATTTT.

The chain couples TRBV6-2 or TRBV6-3 to TRBJ1-2; no clear D. The CDR3 is made up of 14 amino acids. V was shortened by 3 bases and J by 2 bases, with 10 bases between the two germline ends. Germline lookup yields CDR1 MNHEY and CDR2 SVGEGT. The CDR3 region has the DNA TGTGCCAGCAGTTATACAATTGGAAACTATGGCTACACCTTC. Its protein is CASSYTIGNYGYTF.

This clonotype was picked up a small number of times. This chain joins TRBV9 and TRBJ1-6; 7 bases align to TRBD1. Germline loops: CDR1 SGDLS, CDR2 YYNGEE. This CDR3 contains 15 residues. Unmatched junction bases numbered 3, after V lost 0 bases and J lost 6 bases. The CDR3 DNA follows: TGTGCCAGCAGCGTAGACGGACAGGTTAATTCACCCCTCCACTTT. Its protein is CASSVDGQVNSPLHF.

Turning to this clonotype: A read error may account for a junction end that differs from germline. The V and J genes are TRBV5-1 and TRBJ2-1, with a tentative D call TRBD1 (6 bases). The germline gives CDR1 SGHRS, CDR2 YFSETQ. This CDR3 is 15 amino acids long. CDR3: CASSLAQGGDKEQFF. The CDR3 bases are TGCGCCAGCAGCTTGGCACAGGGTGGGGACAAGGAGCAGTTCTTC.

The gene calls are TRBV4-1 and TRBJ1-2; D gene ambiguous. Trimming stripped 2 bases from V and 1 base from J, with 14 bases between. The CDR3 contains 16 residues. Per the germline V gene, CDR1 is MGHRA and CDR2 is YSYEKL. The CDR3 protein is CASSQNRLTHNYGYTF. The CDR3 DNA reads TGCGCCAGCAGCCAAAACCGATTAACACATAACTATGGCTACACCTTC.

The gene calls are TRBV29-1 and TRBJ2-5, with unresolved D. The V end was cut by 7 bases, the J end by 5 bases, with 14 bases between. The germline gives CDR1 SQVTM, CDR2 ANQGSEA. The CDR3 is made up of 12 amino acids. In nucleotides, the CDR3 is TGCAGCGGGAAAGAAACAGCGGAGACCCAGTACTTC. Amino acid sequence: CSGKETAETQYF.

In this sample, this clonotype turned up many times. The rearrangement links TRBV6-6 to TRBJ1-2, with a weak D call TRBD1 (6 bases). V was clipped by 6 bases and J by 6 bases, with 11 bases between them. Germline V CDR1 and CDR2: MNHNY, SVGAGI (reference sequence). There are 12 residues in the CDR3. CDR3 region: CASSPTGNGYTF. The CDR3 DNA reads TGTGCCAGCAGCCCCACAGGGAATGGCTACACCTTC.

In this sample, this clonotype turned up a few times. This chain links TRBV20-1 with TRBJ2-3, with 10 bases lining up with TRBD2. This CDR3 has 18 amino acids. Germline V gene data show CDR1 as DFQATT and CDR2 as SNEGSKA (reference sequence). The junction had 10 bases not matched to a gene; V was cut back by 0 bases and J by 1 base. CDR3 in DNA: TGCAGTGCTAGAGATCCCAAACAAACTAGCGGGGGCACAGATACGCAGTATTTT. Protein product: CSARDPKQTSGGTDTQYF.

V usage is TRBV5-6 and J usage is TRBJ2-4; D is perhaps TRBD2 (6 bases). The end of the DNA aligns better with TRBJ2-5, so the J call may be wrong. Germline-derived CDR1 and CDR2 are SGHDT and YYEEEE. The CDR3 is 13 amino acids. CDR3 sequence reads: CASSSGLGETQYF. Written as DNA, the CDR3 is TGTGCCAGCAGCTCGGGACTGGGGGAGACCCAGTACTTC.

This clonotype was counted a few times. The chain is built from TRBV21-1 and TRBJ1-6; the table's D call TRBD1 went unverified against the DNA. TRBV21-1 corresponds to a pseudogene. This CDR3 region has 13 residues. The CDR3 loop reads CATFRGVYSPLHF. CDR3 coding DNA: TGTGCTACTTTCAGGGGCGTTTATTCACCCCTCCACTTT.